The 32 T cell receptor beta chains given below trace back to one sample, sequenced in a study of T cell responses to AZD1222 COVID-19 vaccine. The table came from immunoSEQ multiplex PCR; TCRdb's copy has only in-frame clones and leaves some out. The sample comprises roughly 100,000 clones, about 92% of which are singletons, and around 8% rests with the top ten. Sequenced material: peripheral blood, taken 28 days after the second AZD1222 dose. The receptors were sampled from an adult who received the AZD1222 COVID-19 vaccine.

This clone was counted a few times. This chain uses TRBV6-5 with TRBJ1-4, with D perhaps TRBD1 (6 bases). Germline CDR1 and CDR2: MNHEY and SVGAGI. There are 15 residues in the CDR3. Trimming shortened V by 0 bases and J by 7 bases, and 12 bases separated the two germline ends. This CDR3 reads CASSYSRGGSEKLFF. The CDR3 nucleotides read TGTGCCAGCAGTTACTCGAGAGGGGGATCTGAAAAACTGTTTTTT.

The chain joins TRBV5-1 to TRBJ2-2; TRBD2 is a possible D gene (5 bases). The ends were cut back, 0 bases at V and 6 bases at J, with 6 bases in the middle. The germline CDR1 and CDR2 sequences are SGHRS and YFSETQ. This CDR3 has 13 residues. DNA of the CDR3: TGCGCCAGCAGCTTGGGAGGGCCCGGGGAGCTGTTTTTT. Protein: CASSLGGPGELFF.

This clone is a singleton in its sample. The V call is TRBV15, the J call TRBJ1-1, with a tentative D call TRBD1 (6 bases). V shed 8 bases and J shed 3 bases, with 19 bases lying between them. This CDR3 is 15 amino acids long. CDR1 is LNHNV, CDR2 YYDKDF, per germline (reference sequence). In DNA, the CDR3 is TGTGCCACCCATATGGGGGGGCGGGGGGACACTGAAGCTTTCTTT. Protein: CATHMGGRGDTEAFF.

This chain joins TRBV11-2 and TRBJ2-2; D gene uncertain. Deletions cut 3 bases from V and 6 bases from J, with 5 bases between. CDR1 SGHAT and CDR2 FQNNGV come from the germline V gene. The length of the CDR3 is 12 residues. The CDR3 DNA reads as TGTGCCAGCAGCTTGAGGCCCGGGGAGCTGTTTTTT. Amino acid sequence: CASSLRPGELFF.

This clone was recorded only once. The chain carries TRBV7-2 and TRBJ1-3; D possibly corresponds to TRBD1 (6 bases). V lost 6 bases, J lost 0 bases, and 9 bases lay in between. The CDR3 is made up of 14 amino acids. From germline, CDR1 is SGHTA and CDR2 FQGNSA. In nucleotides, the CDR3 is TGTGCCAGCAGTCAACAGGGCTCTGGAAACACCATATATTTT. Its protein product is CASSQQGSGNTIYF.

J is TRBJ1-2 and V is TRBV29-1, with D unclear. V lost 2 bases to trimming and J lost 3 bases, with 10 bases between them. This CDR3 spans 13 amino acids. Germline CDR1 SQVTM, CDR2 ANQGSEA. The CDR3 here is CSVELPGHYGYTF. DNA for the CDR3: TGCAGCGTTGAACTGCCGGGCCACTATGGCTACACCTTC.

V usage is TRBV2 and J usage is TRBJ2-3; D is undetermined. The CDR3 loop spans 13 amino acids. Trimming removed 3 bases from V and 2 bases from J, with 6 bases in between. Germline V lookup: CDR1 SNHLY, CDR2 FYNNEI. The CDR3 bases are TGTGCCAGCAGTGATAGGGTCACAGATACGCAGTATTTT. The encoded protein is CASSDRVTDTQYF. Combining the CDR3 with reference TRBV2 and TRBJ2-3 gives the whole variable domain EPEVTQTPSHQVTQMGQEVILRCVPISNHLYFYWYRQILGQKVEFLVSFYNNEISEKSEIFDDQFSVERPDGSNFTLKIRSTKLEDSAMYFCASSDRVTDTQYFGPGTRLTVL.

V is TRBV7-3 and J is TRBJ2-1; 10 bases are shared with TRBD2. This CDR3 has 16 residues. Germline V gives CDR1 SGHTA, CDR2 FQGTGA. J lost 2 bases, V lost 5 bases, and 6 bases had no gene match. The DNA for the CDR3 is TGTGCCAGCAGCCCCGGACTAGCGGCCCCCTACAATGAGCAGTTCTTC. Amino acid sequence: CASSPGLAAPYNEQFF.

This clone was recorded once. The chain joins TRBV18 to TRBJ2-1; 8 nucleotides agree with TRBD2. The CDR3 sequence is 15 residues long. The germline V gene encodes CDR1 KGHSH and CDR2 LQKENI. The V segment lost 3 bases and the J segment 5 bases; nucleotides outside the gene matches: 6. CDR3 amino acids: CASSPQAGDNNEQFF. In DNA, the CDR3 is TGTGCCAGCTCACCCCAAGCGGGGGACAACAATGAGCAGTTCTTC. The full variable domain, rest sourced from reference TRBV18 and TRBJ2-1, is NAGVMQNPRHLVRRRGQEARLRCSPMKGHSHVYWYRQLPEEGLKFMVYLQKENIIDESGMPKERFSAEFPKEGPSILRIQQVVRGDSAAYFCASSPQAGDNNEQFFGPGTRLTVL.

J is TRBJ2-2 and V is TRBV5-1; tentative D call: TRBD2 (5 bases). Germline CDR1 reads SGHRS; CDR2 reads YFSETQ. Trimming removed 0 bases at V and 4 bases at J, with 10 bases between. This CDR3 comprises 15 residues. CDR3 sequence reads: CASSLGTAGTGELFF. As DNA, the CDR3 is TGCGCCAGCAGCTTGGGGACGGCGGGCACCGGGGAGCTGTTTTTT.

The chain recombines TRBV4-1 with TRBJ2-3, with TRBD2 identical over 16 bases. From germline, CDR1 is MGHRA and CDR2 YSYEKL. This CDR3 has 20 residues. After removal of 0 bases from V and 1 base from J, the junction contained 7 bases not matched to a gene. CDR3 amino acids: CASSQEGTSGGAGRTDTQYF. The CDR3 DNA follows: TGCGCCAGCAGCCAAGAGGGGACTAGCGGGGGGGCAGGGCGCACAGATACGCAGTATTTT.

V and J are TRBV9 and TRBJ2-7; D may be TRBD2 (7 bases). V gave up 0 bases and J gave up 2 bases, with 15 bases separating them. The length of the CDR3 is 16 residues. CDR1 and CDR2 (germline): SGDLS, YYNGEE. The CDR3 loop is CASSVEGGGPTYEQYF. For the CDR3, the DNA is TGTGCCAGCAGCGTAGAGGGCGGGGGCCCCACCTACGAGCAGTACTTC. The whole variable domain, filled in from reference TRBV9 and TRBJ2-7, reads DSGVTQTPKHLITATGQRVTLRCSPRSGDLSVYWYQQSLDQGLQFLIQYYNGEERAKGNILERFSAQQFPDLHSELNLSSLELGDSALYFCASSVEGGGPTYEQYFGPGTRLTVT.

The chain carries TRBV19 and TRBJ1-3; TRBD1 might be the D (6 bases). The CDR3 loop spans 12 amino acids. Germline CDR1 LNHDA, CDR2 SQIVND (reference sequence). The V gene lost 11 bases and the J gene lost 7 bases, with 15 bases spanning the gap. The CDR3 spells CAPNQGWNTIYF. The DNA for the CDR3 is TGTGCCCCAAACCAGGGGTGGAACACCATATATTTT.

In its sample, this clone was seen a few times. The DNA is omitted, as the CDR3 cannot be located on it reliably, and the CDR3 follows TCRdb's listing. The CDR3 is CASSSFGAEPAAYEQYF. The rearrangement uses TRBV13 and TRBJ2-7. CDR1 and CDR2 (germline): PRHDT, FYEKMQ (reference sequence). The CDR3 totals 17 residues, both ends included.

The genes are TRBV2 and TRBJ2-3, with 10 bases matching TRBD1. The length of the CDR3 is 14 residues. V was clipped by 8 bases and J by 0 bases; unmatched bases: 2. Germline lookup yields CDR1 SNHLY and CDR2 FYNNEI. Here the CDR3 DNA reads TGTGCCAGCCTGGGACAGGGGAGCACAGATACGCAGTATTTT. Its translation: CASLGQGSTDTQYF.

The rearrangement joins TRBV18 to TRBJ1-3, with D possibly TRBD1 on 6 matching bases. Trimming removed 6 bases at V and 0 bases at J, with 12 bases between. Germline values: CDR1 KGHSH, CDR2 LQKENI. The CDR3 has 15 residues. The CDR3 here is CASSPRQVSGNTIYF. CDR3 nucleotides: TGTGCCAGCTCGCCTCGACAGGTCTCTGGAAACACCATATATTTT.

The chain is built from TRBV6-5 and TRBJ2-1; D tentatively fits TRBD1 or TRBD2 (5 bases each). Germline V gene sequence: CDR1 MNHEY, CDR2 SVGAGI. Trimming took off 2 bases at V and 9 bases at J, with 14 bases between the two ends. CDR3 length: 14 amino acids. The CDR3 DNA reads as TGTGCCAGCAGTTACGGGGGTGAGGGAGCTGAGCAGTTCTTC. Amino acid sequence: CASSYGGEGAEQFF.

V and J are TRBV6-5 and TRBJ2-7; 7 bases fit TRBD2. The J segment lost 2 bases and the V segment lost 7 bases, leaving 5 bases of the junction unmatched. CDR3 size: 13 residues. CDR1 and CDR2 from the germline V gene are MNHEY and SVGAGI. The CDR3 sequence: CASTGGSPYEQYF. The CDR3, as DNA: TGTGCCAGCACGGGAGGTTCTCCCTACGAGCAGTACTTC.

The V call is TRBV29-1, the J call TRBJ2-1; D may be TRBD1 (6 bases). The CDR3 runs to 14 residues. The germline gives CDR1 SQVTM, CDR2 ANQGSEA. Between the trimmed V and J ends, which lost 6 bases and 1 base, there was a span of 13 bases. The CDR3, as DNA: TGCAGCGTCACCAGGGGCAGTTCCTACAATGAGCAGTTCTTC. As protein: CSVTRGSSYNEQFF.

V and J are TRBV29-1 and TRBJ2-7; D gene ambiguous. Germline CDR1 is SQVTM and CDR2 is ANQGSEA. Trimming cost V 4 bases and J 4 bases, with 14 bases left between them. This CDR3 spans 13 amino acids. CDR3 protein: CSVAFSVGYEQYF. DNA of the CDR3: TGCAGCGTTGCCTTTAGTGTTGGATACGAGCAGTACTTC.

This sequence joins TRBV4-1 and TRBJ2-5; no definite D call. CDR1 is MGHRA and CDR2 is YSYEKL in the germline V gene. The CDR3 totals 12 residues. V shed 1 base and J shed 7 bases, with 7 bases lying between them. CDR3 loop: CASSQVWGTQYF. In DNA, the CDR3 is TGCGCCAGCAGCCAAGTCTGGGGGACCCAGTACTTC.

J is TRBJ2-7 and V is TRBV7-2; 8 nucleotides line up with TRBD2. The CDR3 is made up of 14 amino acids. The trim removed 2 bases at V and 6 bases at J, leaving 6 bases unmatched. Germline loops: CDR1 SGHTA, CDR2 FQGNSA. The CDR3 DNA follows: TGTGCCAGCAGCTTAAACGGGGGGGCGGTCGAGCAGTACTTC. Amino acids: CASSLNGGAVEQYF. Full variable domain (missing parts from reference TRBV7-2 and TRBJ2-7): GAGVSQSPSNKVTEKGKDVELRCDPISGHTALYWYRQSLGQGLEFLIYFQGNSAPDKSGLPSDRFSAERTGGSVSTLTIQRTQQEDSAVYLCASSLNGGAVEQYFGPGTRLTVT.

This chain joins TRBV19 and TRBJ1-4, with D unresolved. The V end was cut by 5 bases, the J end by 0 bases, with 10 bases between. In germline, CDR1 is LNHDA, CDR2 SQIVND (reference sequence). The CDR3 consists of 15 residues. The CDR3 protein is CASSGRFATNEKLFF. The CDR3, as DNA: TGTGCCAGTAGTGGGAGATTTGCAACTAATGAAAAACTGTTTTTT.

This sequence joins TRBV10-3 and TRBJ2-5, with 9 bases identical to TRBD2. The germline gives CDR1 ENHRY, CDR2 SYGVKD. The CDR3 length is 13 residues. V was pared by 9 bases and J by 5 bases, with 7 bases of the junction left unmatched. The CDR3 region is CAIMSGGMETQYF. CDR3 nucleotide sequence: TGTGCCATAATGAGCGGGGGGATGGAGACCCAGTACTTC.

This chain's CDR3 is CASSRDREGNEQFF. The CDR3 DNA is TGTGCCAGCTCGCGAGACAGGGAGGGGAATGAGCAGTTCTTC. J is TRBJ2-1 and V is TRBV18; the D call may be TRBD1 or TRBD2 (7 bases each). Trimming pared 6 bases from V and 7 bases from J, leaving 16 bases between. CDR1 is KGHSH and CDR2 is LQKENI in the germline V gene. There are 14 residues in the CDR3.

This chain links TRBV7-2 with TRBJ2-2; unclear D gene. From germline, CDR1 is SGHTA and CDR2 FQGNSA. The CDR3 is made up of 14 amino acids. Trimming stripped 1 base from V and 6 bases from J, with 9 bases between. Here the CDR3 DNA reads TGTGCCAGCAGCTTAGGGCTAGTCCCCGGGGAGCTGTTTTTT. This sequence encodes CASSLGLVPGELFF.

This clone was seen once. The V gene is TRBV3-1 (or the pseudogene TRBV3-2), the J gene TRBJ2-3, with 8 bases lining up with TRBD1. V trimming: 0 bases; J trimming: 6 bases; junction bases outside the gene matches: 5. The CDR3 totals 15 residues. CDR1 is LGHDT and CDR2 is YNNKEL in the germline V gene (reference sequence). CDR3 DNA: TGTGCCAGCAGCCAAGAAACAGGGGGGACCGATACGCAGTATTTT. Protein product: CASSQETGGTDTQYF.

The chain couples TRBV11-2 to TRBJ2-3; D is unresolved. V was pared by 4 bases and J by 4 bases, with 6 bases between. Germline CDR1 and CDR2: SGHAT and FQNNGV. The CDR3 has 12 residues. CDR3 in amino acids: CASSSAADTQYF. DNA for the CDR3: TGTGCCAGCAGCTCCGCCGCAGATACGCAGTATTTT.

Notes on this clone: Distinct nucleotide sequences in the sample also encode this CDR3. The rearrangement uses TRBV18 and TRBJ1-1, with 9 nucleotides matching TRBD1. This CDR3 comprises 16 residues. V lost 2 bases, J lost 2 bases, and 6 bases stayed unmatched. Germline CDR1 reads KGHSH; CDR2 reads LQKENI. This CDR3 is CASSPGTGSLNTEAFF. CDR3 bases: TGTGCCAGCTCACCAGGGACAGGGAGTTTAAACACTGAAGCTTTCTTT.

The chain joins TRBV11-2 to TRBJ1-4, with D perhaps TRBD1 (5 bases). The CDR3 is 16 residues long. Germline V lookup: CDR1 SGHAT, CDR2 FQNNGV. Between the trimmed V and J ends, which lost 5 bases and 3 bases, there was a span of 16 bases. The CDR3 nucleotides read TGTGCCAGCAGCCCGGACACGGGAGTCCCTAATGAAAAACTGTTTTTT. This translates into CASSPDTGVPNEKLFF.

The chain recombines TRBV2 with TRBJ2-7, with D possibly called TRBD1 or TRBD2 (5 bases each). The V end was cut by 6 bases, the J end by 0 bases, with 9 bases between. This CDR3 has 13 amino acids. Per the germline V gene, CDR1 is SNHLY and CDR2 is FYNNEI. The chain's CDR3 is CASRGDDSYEQYF. In nucleotides, the CDR3 is TGTGCCAGCAGGGGGGACGACTCCTACGAGCAGTACTTC.

This chain uses TRBV7-8 with TRBJ2-7; 12 bases align to TRBD2. The CDR3 runs to 15 residues. The V gene's germline CDR1 is SGHVS and CDR2 FQNEAQ. V gave up 4 bases and J gave up 3 bases; unmatched junction bases: 4. CDR3 region: CASSSTSGGYYEQYF. The CDR3 DNA reads TGTGCCAGCAGCTCGACTAGCGGGGGATACTACGAGCAGTACTTC.